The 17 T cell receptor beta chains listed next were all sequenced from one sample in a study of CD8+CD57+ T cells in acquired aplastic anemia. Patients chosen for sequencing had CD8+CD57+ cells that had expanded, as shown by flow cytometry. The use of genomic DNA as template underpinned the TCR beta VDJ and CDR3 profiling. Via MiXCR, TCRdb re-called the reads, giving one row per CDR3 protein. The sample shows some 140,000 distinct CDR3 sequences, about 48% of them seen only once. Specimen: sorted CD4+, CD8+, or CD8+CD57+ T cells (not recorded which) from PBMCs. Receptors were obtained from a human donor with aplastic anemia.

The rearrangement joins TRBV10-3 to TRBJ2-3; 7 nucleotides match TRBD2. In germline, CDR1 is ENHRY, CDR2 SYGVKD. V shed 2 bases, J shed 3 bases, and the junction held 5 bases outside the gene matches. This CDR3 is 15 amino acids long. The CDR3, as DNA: TGTGCCATCAGTGAGGGGCGACTAGCAACAGATACGCAGTATTTT. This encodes CAISEGRLATDTQYF.

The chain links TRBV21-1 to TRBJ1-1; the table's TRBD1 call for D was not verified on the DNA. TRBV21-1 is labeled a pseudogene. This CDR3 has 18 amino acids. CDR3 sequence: CASSTSPTGTVSSTEAFF. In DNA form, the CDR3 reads TGTGCCAGCAGCACCTCTCCGACAGGGACGGTCTCGAGCACTGAAGCTTTCTTT.

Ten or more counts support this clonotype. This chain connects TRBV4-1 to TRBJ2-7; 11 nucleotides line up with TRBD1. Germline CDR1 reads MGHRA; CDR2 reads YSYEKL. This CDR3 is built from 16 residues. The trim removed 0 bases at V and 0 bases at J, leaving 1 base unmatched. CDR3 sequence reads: CASSQDGTGGSYEQYF. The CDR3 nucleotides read TGCGCCAGCAGCCAAGATGGGACAGGGGGCTCCTACGAGCAGTACTTC.

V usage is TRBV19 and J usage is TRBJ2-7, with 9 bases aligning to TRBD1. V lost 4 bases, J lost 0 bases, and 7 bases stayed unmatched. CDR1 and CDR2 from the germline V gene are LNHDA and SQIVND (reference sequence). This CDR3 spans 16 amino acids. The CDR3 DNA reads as TGTGCCAGTAGTACCCGCGGACAGGGGAGCTCCTACGAGCAGTACTTC. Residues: CASSTRGQGSSYEQYF. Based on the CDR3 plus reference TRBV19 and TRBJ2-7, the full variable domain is DGGITQSPKYLFRKEGQNVTLSCEQNLNHDAMYWYRQDPGQGLRLIYYSQIVNDFQKGDIAEGYSVSREKKESFPLTVTSAQKNPTAFYLCASSTRGQGSSYEQYFGPGTRLTVT.

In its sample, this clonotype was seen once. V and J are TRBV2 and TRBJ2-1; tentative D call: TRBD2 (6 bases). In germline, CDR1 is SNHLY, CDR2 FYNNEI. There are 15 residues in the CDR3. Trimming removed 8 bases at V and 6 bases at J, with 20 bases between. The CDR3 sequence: CASSMAGRRPNEQFF. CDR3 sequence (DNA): TGTGCCAGCTCAATGGCGGGGCGACGCCCCAATGAGCAGTTCTTC.

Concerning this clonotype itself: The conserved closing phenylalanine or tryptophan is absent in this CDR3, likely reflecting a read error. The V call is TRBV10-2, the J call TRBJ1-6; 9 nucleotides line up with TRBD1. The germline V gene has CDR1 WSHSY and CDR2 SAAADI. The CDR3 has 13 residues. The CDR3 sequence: CASGDRDNSPLHL. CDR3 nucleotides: TGCGCCAGCGGGGACAGGGATAATTCACCTCTCCACCTT.

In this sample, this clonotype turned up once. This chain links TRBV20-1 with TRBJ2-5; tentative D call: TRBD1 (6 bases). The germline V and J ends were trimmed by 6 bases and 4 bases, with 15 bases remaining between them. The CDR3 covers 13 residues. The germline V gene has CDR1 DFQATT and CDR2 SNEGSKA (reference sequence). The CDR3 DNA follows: TGCAGTGCACCTGGTATGACAGGAGAGACCCAGTACTTC. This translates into CSAPGMTGETQYF.

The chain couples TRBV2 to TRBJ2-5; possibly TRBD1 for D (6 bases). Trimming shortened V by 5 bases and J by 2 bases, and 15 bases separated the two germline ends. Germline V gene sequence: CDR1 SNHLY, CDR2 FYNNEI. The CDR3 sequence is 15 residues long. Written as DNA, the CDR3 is TGTGCCAGCAGTTCAAGCACTACAGGGCAAGAGACCCAGTACTTC. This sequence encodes CASSSSTTGQETQYF.

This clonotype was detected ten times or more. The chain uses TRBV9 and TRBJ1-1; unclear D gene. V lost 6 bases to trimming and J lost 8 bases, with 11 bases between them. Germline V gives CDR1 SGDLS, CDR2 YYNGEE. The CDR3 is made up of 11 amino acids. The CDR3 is CASKSGTEAFF. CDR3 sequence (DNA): TGTGCCAGCAAGTCCGGCACCGAAGCTTTCTTT.

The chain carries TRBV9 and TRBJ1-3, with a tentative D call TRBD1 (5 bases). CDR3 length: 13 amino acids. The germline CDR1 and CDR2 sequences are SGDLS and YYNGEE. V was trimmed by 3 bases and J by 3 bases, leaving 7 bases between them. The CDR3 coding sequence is TGTGCCAGCAGCGGGGGCATTGGAAACACCATATATTTT. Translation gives CASSGGIGNTIYF.

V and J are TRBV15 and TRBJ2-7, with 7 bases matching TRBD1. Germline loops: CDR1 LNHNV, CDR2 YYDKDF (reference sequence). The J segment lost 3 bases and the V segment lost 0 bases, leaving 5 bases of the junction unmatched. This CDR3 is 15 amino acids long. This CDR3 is CATSRDRAGGYEQYF. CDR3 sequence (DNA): TGTGCCACCAGCAGAGATCGGGCAGGGGGCTACGAGCAGTACTTC.

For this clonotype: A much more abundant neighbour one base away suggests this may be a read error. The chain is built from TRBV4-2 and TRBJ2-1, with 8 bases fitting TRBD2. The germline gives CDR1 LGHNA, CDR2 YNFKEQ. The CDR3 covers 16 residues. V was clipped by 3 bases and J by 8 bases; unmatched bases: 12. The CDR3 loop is CASSQGTSRLGDEQFF. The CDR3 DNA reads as TGTGCCAGCAGCCAGGGGACTAGTCGTCTCGGAGATGAGCAGTTCTTC.

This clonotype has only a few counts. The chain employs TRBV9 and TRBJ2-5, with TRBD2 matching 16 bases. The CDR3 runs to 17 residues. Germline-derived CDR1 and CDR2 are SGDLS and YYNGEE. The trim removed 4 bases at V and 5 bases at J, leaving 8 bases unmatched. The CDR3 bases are TGTGCCAGCAGCACAGGGACTAGCGGGGGGGCCGGGGAGACCCAGTACTTC. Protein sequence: CASSTGTSGGAGETQYF.

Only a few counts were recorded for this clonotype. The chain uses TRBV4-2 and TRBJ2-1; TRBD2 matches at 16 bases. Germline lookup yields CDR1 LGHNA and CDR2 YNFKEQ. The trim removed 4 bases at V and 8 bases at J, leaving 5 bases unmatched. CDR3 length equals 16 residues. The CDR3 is CASSPGTSGGAYEQFF. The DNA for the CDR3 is TGTGCCAGCAGCCCAGGGACTAGCGGGGGGGCCTATGAGCAGTTCTTC.

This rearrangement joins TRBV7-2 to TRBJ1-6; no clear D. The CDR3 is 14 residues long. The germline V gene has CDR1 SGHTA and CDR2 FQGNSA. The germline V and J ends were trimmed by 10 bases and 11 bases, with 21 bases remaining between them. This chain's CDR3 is CATSEPPIIAPLHF. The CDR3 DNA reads TGTGCCACCTCCGAGCCCCCGATCATCGCACCCCTCCACTTT.

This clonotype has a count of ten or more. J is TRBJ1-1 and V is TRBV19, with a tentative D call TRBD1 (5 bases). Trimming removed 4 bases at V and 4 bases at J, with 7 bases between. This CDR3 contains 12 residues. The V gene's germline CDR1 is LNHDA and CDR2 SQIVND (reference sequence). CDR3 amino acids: CASSTGSTEAFF. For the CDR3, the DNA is TGTGCCAGTAGTACAGGGTCCACTGAAGCTTTCTTT.

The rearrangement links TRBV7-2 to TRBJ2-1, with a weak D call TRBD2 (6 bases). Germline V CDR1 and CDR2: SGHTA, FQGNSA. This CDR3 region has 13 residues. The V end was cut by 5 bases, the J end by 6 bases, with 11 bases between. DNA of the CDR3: TGTGCCAGCAGCATGTTGGGGGGCAATGAGCAGTTCTTC. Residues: CASSMLGGNEQFF.